This T cell receptor (beta chain) was sequenced in a study of shared clonotypes between healthy human individuals. Whole-study context: A few men and a couple of women, aged 18 to 49, were donors. General observations from the study: Rarefaction showed sorted-subset sequencing was incomplete despite large depth. The naive CD4 repertoires of a few donors were compared, and around 4.9% of clonotypes were shared.

A single count supports this clone. Its antigen is undetermined. In replicate PCRs of sorted subsets, approximately 190 ng DNA, approximately 32,000 T cell genomes, was used. Measured with immunoSEQ multiplex PCR; TCRdb has only the in-frame clones, and not every one. The table shows about 2.4 million clones, with under 95% occurring only once. Sequenced: naive CD4+ T cells from PBMCs. As for subset: CD45RA+ positively selected. The clonotype comes from a man aged 18 to 29 in good health. Some clones in this sample may be carry-over from other donors' samples.

The CDR3 here is CASSPRGDSLYEQYF. DNA for the CDR3: TGTGCCAGCAGCCCCAGAGGCGATAGCCTCTACGAGCAGTACTTC. The gene calls are TRBV7-9 and TRBJ2-7, with D unclear. Trimming removed 5 bases from V and 3 bases from J, with 17 bases in between. Germline CDR1 reads SEHNR; CDR2 reads FQNEAQ (reference sequence). The CDR3 has 15 residues.